The clone carrying this T cell receptor (beta chain) was observed at least ten times. Its antigen is unidentified. The CDR3 totals 14 residues. With 3 bases clipped from V and 4 bases from J, the junction kept 5 bases outside the gene matches. Researchers defined stable Graves' hyperthyroidism as no ophthalmopathy progression within 18 months. Each diagnosis was grounded in clinical symptoms, serum thyroxine and TRAb, thyroid ultrasound, and orbital computed tomography. The data stem from a study of T cells in Graves' hyperthyroidism and ophthalmopathy. Overall study context: Prior to any treatment, at the point of initial diagnosis, peripheral blood was collected.

Study-wide results and limits: Most clonotypes expanded in thyroid above 0.001 were likewise present in blood.

The source material, RNA transcripts, was used to amplify TCR beta CDR3 regions. Primed by the HTBI set, a first-round RT-PCR was run on the TCR CDR3. Each CDR3 protein gets one entry after TCRdb re-called the multiplex PCR reads with MiXCR. The table shows hundreds of thousands of distinct CDR3 sequences, with approximately 13% occurring only once. V and J are TRBV12-3 or TRBV12-4 and TRBJ2-5, with TRBD1 matching over 7 bases. The TCR was taken from a woman aged 25 to 39 with Graves' hyperthyroidism. The sample comprised blood. CDR3 residues: CASSLRQGVETQYF. Written as DNA, the CDR3 is TGTGCCAGCAGTTTGCGGCAGGGGGTAGAGACCCAGTACTTC.